The sequence of this T cell receptor beta chain was determined in a study of breast tumors, draining lymph nodes, adjacent tissues. General study points: Tumor T cell lymph node origin was a supported hypothesis, not proven. Tumors had less TCR diversity than lymph nodes, more than nontumor tissue. Luminal-like breast cancer showed significantly greater tumor-nontumor repertoire similarity than basal-like breast cancer did.

Germline CDR1 is SGHNT and CDR2 is YENEEA. The CDR3 totals 16 residues. The ends lost 5 bases at V and 5 bases at J; junction bases unmatched: 11. One entry per CDR3 protein results from TCRdb running MiXCR on the multiplex PCR reads. The data contain around 250,000 distinct CDR3 sequences, about 34% of them singletons. This clonotype occurred many times. Its antigen is as yet unknown. The lymph nodes were axillary draining lymph nodes from breast cancer patients. The sample consisted of axillary lymph node tissue. The source of this sequence is a female donor with breast cancer. Some clones in this sample may be carry-over from other donors' samples. The chain joins TRBV11-3 to TRBJ2-2; 7 positions match TRBD1. The CDR3: CASSPLGRGITGELFF. CDR3 in DNA: TGTGCCAGCAGCCCCTTAGGCAGGGGGATTACCGGGGAGCTGTTTTTT.